This TCR beta chain stems from a study of blood T cells in healthy people across ages. Regarding the study as a whole: The fall in TCR beta diversity per million T cells was roughly linear with age.

The CDR3 spans 16 residues. V lost 2 bases to trimming and J lost 0 bases, with 13 bases between them. In this sample, this clonotype turned up many times. The antigen is unknown. The use of a sample-barcoded 5' primer and a J-beta primer mix characterized a second PCR of roughly 7 to 11 cycles. TCRdb fed the 5' RACE reads into MiXCR, producing one record per CDR3 protein. The data show about 670,000 distinct CDR3 sequences, approximately 52% seen once. The chain has TRBV12-3 or TRBV12-4 and TRBJ1-1; the D is unclear. This TCR was recovered from an elderly woman in good health. The sequenced material came from blood. CDR3 residues: CASSLLGRTMNTEAFF. Here the CDR3 DNA reads TGTGCCAGCAGTTTACTCGGACGGACGATGAACACTGAAGCTTTCTTT.